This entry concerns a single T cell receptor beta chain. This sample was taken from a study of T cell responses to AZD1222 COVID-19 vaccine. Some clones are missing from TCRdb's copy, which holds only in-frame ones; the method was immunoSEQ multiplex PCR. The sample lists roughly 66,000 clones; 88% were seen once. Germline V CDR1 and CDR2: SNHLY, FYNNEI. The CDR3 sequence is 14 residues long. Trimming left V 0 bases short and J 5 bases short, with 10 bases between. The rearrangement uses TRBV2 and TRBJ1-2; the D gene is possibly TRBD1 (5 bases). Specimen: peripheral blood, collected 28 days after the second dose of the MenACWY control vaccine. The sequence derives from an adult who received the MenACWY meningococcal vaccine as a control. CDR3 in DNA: TGTGCCAGCAGTGAAGCGCCTGGGGCATATGGCTACACCTTC. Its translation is CASSEAPGAYGYTF.